This T cell receptor beta chain stems from a study of human T cells and chemical hapten exposure. Regarding time point: pre-sensitization, week 0. Treatment given: therapeutic diphenylcyclopropenone sensitization with weekly scalp DPC. What the library attached to individual cDNA molecules were unique molecular identifiers. TCRdb fed the RACE reads into MiXCR, producing one record per CDR3 protein. This sample has roughly 260,000 distinct CDR3 sequences, with roughly 8.9% found just once. CDR1 and CDR2 (germline): MGHRA, YSYEKL. This CDR3 has 15 amino acids. With 6 bases clipped from V and 4 bases from J, the junction kept 6 bases outside the gene matches. This clonotype turned up a few times.

The V gene is TRBV4-1, the J gene TRBJ2-3; 11 bases agree with TRBD2. Sequences were derived from whole blood, sampled in connection with sensitization to the hapten diphenylcyclopropenone (DPC). This receptor was obtained from a woman in her 40s with alopecia areata. Some clones in this sample may be carry-over from other donors' samples. The CDR3 reads CASSRPGLAADTQYF. The CDR3 nucleotides are TGCGCCAGCAGTCGTCCGGGACTAGCGGCAGATACGCAGTATTTT.